The text below deals with one TCR beta chain. Its antigen has not been determined. Base qualities are not recorded, but no much larger clone differs from it by a single base. cDNA was synthesized by template-switch 5'RACE using a primer with a 10-nucleotide random unique molecular identifier that tagged each TCR transcript. Every sequencing run covered 15-18 subjects and yielded more than 160 million TCR-beta sequences. The RNeasy kit was used for extraction of total RNA. The KAPA Real-time Library Amplification kit was used to amplify TCR-beta VDJ regions with primers for the TCR constant region and the 5'RACE anchor. Sample indexes and Illumina adaptors were added in a first PCR, and a second PCR then increased library yield. After purification with Ampure beads, the TCR product of roughly 650 bp was size-selected on a 2% E-gel SizeSelection system. Before pooling, libraries had their quality checked on a Bioanalyzer, their concentration measured with Qubit, and their quantity determined with the Kapa Library Quantification kit. An Illumina HiSeq 2500 was used to sequence the libraries paired-end at 2 x 150 bp. To increase sequence diversity, roughly 24-31% phiX was spiked into each library pool. Turning to the authors' computational methods: Quality-filtered reads were processed with the UMI-based MiGEC pipeline, and over 75% of raw TCR sequences were removed by the MiGEC pipeline during error correction. VDJ genes were aligned to IMGT germline references, and each clonotype was defined by a unique CDR3 amino acid sequence together with V-J genes. Clonal expansion, Shannon diversity and CDR3 relatedness (CalcPairwiseDistances, ClusterSamples) were evaluated with VDJtools, and phylogenetic trees were built with CLCbio workbench. Using coefficient-of-variation modelling across technical triplicates, the study counted a clone as expanded if it had at least 8 unique UMIs. In-frame beta chains were kept once TCRdb had trimmed the public reads at Q25 with fastp and called clones with MiXCR. All rows with the same CDR3 protein become a single entry with the most common DNA and genes. TCRdb assigned the V and J calls; the authors' analysis was not used. Counted in this sample were around 67,000 distinct CDR3 sequences; around 5% of them appeared once. The top ten clonotypes cover 7.4% of the sample.

CDR1 SGHTA and CDR2 FQGNSA were looked up in the germline V gene. V gives up 6 bases and J gives up 3 bases, and the segment between their germline ends measures 11 bases. Reading from cysteine to phenylalanine, the CDR3 counts 13 amino acids. Only the CDR3 DNA is retained, 39 bases long and in frame from the first base. This record comes from a study of neurological immune-mediated disorders (dated by TCRdb to between 2018 and 2021). Concerning the study at large: Among the 34 multiple sclerosis patients, relapsing-remitting MS accounted for approximately 31 and secondary progressive MS accounted for 3. The cohort was made up of around 70 subjects, consisting of roughly 14 HAM/TSP patients, 35 or so multiple sclerosis patients and around 20 healthy controls. Longitudinal samples, technical triplicates and paired sorted CD4+ and CD8+ T-cell subsets, alongside PBMC samples, were included among the approximately 110 TCR-beta libraries. Peripheral blood TCR-beta repertoires from patients with HTLV-I-associated myelopathy (HAM/TSP), patients with multiple sclerosis, and healthy controls were compared in the study using UMI-based sequencing.

Libraries from unsorted PBMCs were made from 2 million PBMCs kept in RNAlater at -80 degrees C until RNA extraction. Multiple sclerosis patients were enrolled in a US clinical protocol evaluating disease progression by magnetic resonance imaging. Peripheral blood underwent Ficoll-Hypaque density gradient centrifugation to isolate PBMCs, which were then cryopreserved in liquid nitrogen. Points the paper makes about the study in general: In phylogenetic analysis, the repertoires of 18 of 34 MS patients grouped into a cluster of related CDR3 sequences, which suggests a possible signature at the repertoire level. TCR clonal expansion was greatest in HAM/TSP patients and smallest in MS patients, who ranked below even healthy controls. The MS cluster showed no association with clinical or MRI features, and the authors stated that larger cohorts are needed. No identical CDR3 amino acid sequences were found to be shared among expanded clones across subjects, suggesting that TCR-beta repertoires were private in all groups.

This TCR derives from a man younger than 35 with multiple sclerosis. The chain is encoded by TRBV7-2 joined to TRBJ1-1; a confident D gene designation cannot be given. Sequencing was performed on PBMCs. The CDR3 protein is CASRLYRDTEAFF. The DNA is as follows: TGTGCCAGCAGATTATACCGGGACACTGAAGCTTTCTTT.